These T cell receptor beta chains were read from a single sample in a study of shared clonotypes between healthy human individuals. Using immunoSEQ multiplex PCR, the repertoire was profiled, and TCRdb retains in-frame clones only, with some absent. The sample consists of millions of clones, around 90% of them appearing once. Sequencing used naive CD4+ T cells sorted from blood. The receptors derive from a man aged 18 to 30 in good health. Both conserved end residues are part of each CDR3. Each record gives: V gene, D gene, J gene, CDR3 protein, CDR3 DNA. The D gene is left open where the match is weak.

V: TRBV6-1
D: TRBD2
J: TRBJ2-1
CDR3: CASSVAGLAEYNEQFF
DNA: TGTGCCAGCAGTGTTGCGGGACTAGCGGAATACAATGAGCAGTTCTTC

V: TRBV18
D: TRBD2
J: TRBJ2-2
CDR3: CASSPPLTSGRIGELFF
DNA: TGTGCCAGCTCACCACCGTTGACTAGCGGGAGGATCGGGGAGCTGTTTTTT

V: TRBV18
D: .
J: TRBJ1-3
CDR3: CASSRQTGTTLENTIYF
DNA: TGTGCCAGCTCACGACAAACCGGGACAACCTTGGAAAACACCATATATTTT

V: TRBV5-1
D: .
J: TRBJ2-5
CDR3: CASSLAAASGGGGETQYF
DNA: TGCGCCAGCAGCTTGGCCGCGGCTAGCGGAGGGGGTGGGGAGACCCAGTACTTC

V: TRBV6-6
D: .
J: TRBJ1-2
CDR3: CASTQRGQFHGYTF
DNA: TGTGCCAGCACCCAACGCGGTCAGTTCCATGGCTACACCTTC

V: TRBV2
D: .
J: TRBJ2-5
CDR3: CASSVAGGGTQYF
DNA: TGTGCCAGCAGTGTGGCAGGGGGAGGGACCCAGTACTTC

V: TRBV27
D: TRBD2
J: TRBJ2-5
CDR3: CASTSRGGHRETQYF
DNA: TGTGCCAGCACCTCCCGGGGGGGGCACAGAGAGACCCAGTACTTC

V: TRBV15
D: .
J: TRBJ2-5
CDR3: CATSRGRDGQETQYF
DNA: TGTGCCACCAGCAGAGGGCGGGACGGTCAAGAGACCCAGTACTTC

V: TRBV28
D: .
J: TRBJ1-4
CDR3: CASSLSFEKLFF
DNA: TGTGCCAGCAGTTTATCGTTTGAAAAACTGTTTTTT

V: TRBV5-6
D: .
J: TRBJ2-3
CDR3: CASRESGGGTDTQYF
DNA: TGTGCCAGCAGAGAGAGCGGCGGTGGCACAGATACGCAGTATTTT

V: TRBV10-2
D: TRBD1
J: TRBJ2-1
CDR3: CASSVGQGPNEQFF
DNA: TGCGCCAGCAGTGTAGGACAGGGTCCCAATGAGCAGTTCTTC

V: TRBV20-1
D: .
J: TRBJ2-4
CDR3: CSAPLGIQYF
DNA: TGCAGTGCTCCCCTGGGCATTCAGTACTTC